These 18 T cell receptor beta chains came from one sample sequenced in a study of CD8 T cells in ankylosing spondylitis. Study-level findings and limits: Ankylosing spondylitis blood appeared to be characterized by a TCR beta motif of several highly homologous variants.

What these receptors recognize is not known. MiXCR was run by TCRdb on the 5' RACE reads, yielding one entry per CDR3 protein. This table has under 950,000 distinct CDR3 sequences, 15% to 20% appearing once. Sequenced: blood, either unsorted or a sorted T cell fraction (not recorded which). Receptors originate from a male donor with ankylosing spondylitis.

This chain links TRBV7-9 with TRBJ2-7, with D possibly being TRBD2 (5 bases). This CDR3 comprises 13 residues. The ends were cut back, 5 bases at V and 5 bases at J, with 13 bases in the middle. Germline CDR1 is SEHNR and CDR2 is FQNEAQ (reference sequence). CDR3 coding DNA: TGTGCCAGCAGCCCCTCCGCGGGCCACGAGCAGTACTTC. The encoded protein is CASSPSAGHEQYF.

This clonotype was seen at least ten times. The chain recombines TRBV7-3 with TRBJ2-5; D is possibly TRBD2 (5 bases). CDR1 and CDR2 from the germline V gene are SGHTA and FQGTGA. Trimming pared 1 base from V and 1 base from J, leaving 10 bases between. CDR3 length equals 15 residues. The CDR3 protein is CASSLSGRPQETQYF. CDR3 bases: TGTGCCAGCAGCTTAAGCGGGCGGCCCCAAGAGACCCAGTACTTC.

This chain uses TRBV4-1 with TRBJ2-5; a weak D match, TRBD1 (6 bases). Trimming cost V 2 bases and J 4 bases, with 14 bases left between them. The germline gives CDR1 MGHRA, CDR2 YSYEKL. This CDR3 comprises 15 residues. The CDR3 bases are TGCGCCAGCAGCCAAAGGGCGGACAGCGGAGAGACCCAGTACTTC. It translates to CASSQRADSGETQYF.

The table lists this clonotype with a few counts. J is TRBJ2-3 and V is TRBV13; D not resolved. Germline V CDR1 and CDR2: PRHDT, FYEKMQ (reference sequence). The V gene lost 0 bases and the J gene lost 0 bases, with 7 bases spanning the gap. The CDR3 is 15 residues long. CDR3: CASSLGQRSTDTQYF. In DNA form, the CDR3 reads TGTGCCAGCAGCTTAGGACAGAGAAGCACAGATACGCAGTATTTT.

V is TRBV11-2 and J is TRBJ2-2; D remains ambiguous. Trimming took 5 bases from V and 8 from J, leaving 12 bases between them. Germline V gene lookup returns CDR1 SGHAT and CDR2 FQNNGV. The CDR3 runs to 13 residues. CDR3 sequence (DNA): TGTGCCAGCAGCGAAAGTTATCCGGGGGAGCTGTTTTTT. It codes for CASSESYPGELFF.

This clonotype has a handful of counts. The chain has TRBV28 and TRBJ2-1, with D maybe TRBD2 (6 bases). Trimming shortened V by 5 bases and J by 5 bases, and 10 bases separated the two germline ends. The germline V gene has CDR1 MDHEN and CDR2 SYDVKM. The CDR3 loop spans 13 amino acids. In DNA form, the CDR3 reads TGTGCCAGCAGTGTGACTAGTCACAATGAGCAGTTCTTC. It specifies CASSVTSHNEQFF.

The chain has TRBV5-1 and TRBJ1-5; D uncertain. From germline, CDR1 is SGHRS and CDR2 YFSETQ. CDR3 length equals 14 residues. Trimming removed 1 base at V and 5 bases at J, with 10 bases between. DNA of the CDR3: TGCGCCAGCAGCTTGTTAGGGATCGATCAGCCCCAGCATTTT. Translating gives CASSLLGIDQPQHF.

This clonotype occurred a few times. The rearrangement uses TRBV20-1 and TRBJ2-1; 9 positions match TRBD2. Looked up from germline, CDR1 is DFQATT and CDR2 is SNEGSKA (reference sequence). The CDR3 sequence is 16 residues long. Trimming removed 1 base from V and 0 bases from J; junction bases left unmatched: 4. The CDR3 loop reads CSARVSGSDSYNEQFF. CDR3 DNA sequence: TGCAGTGCTAGAGTTAGCGGGAGCGACTCCTACAATGAGCAGTTCTTC.

This clonotype was observed a handful of times. The rearrangement joins TRBV4-1 to TRBJ2-1; TRBD1 matches at 8 bases. This CDR3 has 15 residues. V gave up 6 bases and J gave up 2 bases; unmatched junction bases: 6. CDR1 and CDR2 (germline): MGHRA, YSYEKL. In DNA, the CDR3 is TGCGCCAGCAGACCCGGGACAGGCACCTACAATGAGCAGTTCTTC. It translates to CASRPGTGTYNEQFF.

CDR3 loop: CASSQIRLAGANNEQFF. The DNA for the CDR3 is TGTGCCAGCAGCCAAATCCGACTAGCGGGAGCTAATAATGAGCAGTTCTTC. V is TRBV5-6 and J is TRBJ2-1; 12 nucleotides agree with TRBD2. Germline trimming cut 4 bases from V and 7 bases from J; bases unmatched to any gene: 12. The CDR3 extends over 17 amino acids. Germline values: CDR1 SGHDT, CDR2 YYEEEE.

The CDR3 here is CASSQRGGGANVLTF. Written as DNA, the CDR3 is TGTGCCAGCAGCCAGCGGGGTGGTGGGGCCAACGTCCTGACTTTC. The V and J genes are TRBV3-1 and TRBJ2-6, with D possibly TRBD2 on 6 matching bases. V dropped 3 bases and J dropped 3 bases, with 9 bases sitting between them. This CDR3 is 15 amino acids long. From germline, CDR1 is LGHDT and CDR2 YNNKEL (reference sequence).

In its sample, this clonotype was seen a few times. The J gene is TRBJ1-4, the V gene TRBV5-5; D is unresolved. V was clipped by 4 bases and J by 0 bases, with 4 bases between them. The CDR3 runs 13 residues. Germline V gives CDR1 SGHKS, CDR2 YYEKEE (reference sequence). The CDR3 nucleotides read TGTGCCAGCAGCGGGACAACTAATGAAAAACTGTTTTTT. Protein: CASSGTTNEKLFF.

This chain connects TRBV29-1 to TRBJ1-2; D is unclear. V was shortened by 6 bases and J by 8 bases, with 4 bases between the two germline ends. This CDR3 is 8 amino acids long. CDR1 SQVTM and CDR2 ANQGSEA come from the germline V gene. The CDR3 sequence is CSVEGYTF. The CDR3, as DNA: TGCAGCGTAGAGGGCTACACCTTC.

This chain uses TRBV11-2 with TRBJ2-7, with TRBD1 matching 10 bases. CDR3 length: 15 amino acids. J lost 2 bases, V lost 5 bases, and 6 bases had no gene match. Germline CDR1 SGHAT, CDR2 FQNNGV. This CDR3 reads CASSTGQGGPYEQYF. CDR3 bases: TGTGCCAGCAGCACCGGACAGGGGGGACCCTACGAGCAGTACTTC. Looking up the rest from reference TRBV11-2 and TRBJ2-7 gives the full variable domain: EAGVAQSPRYKIIEKRQSVAFWCNPISGHATLYWYQQILGQGPKLLIQFQNNGVVDDSQLPKDRFSAERLKGVDSTLKIQPAKLEDSAVYLCASSTGQGGPYEQYFGPGTRLTVT.

The chain employs TRBV19 and TRBJ1-5; no clear D gene. CDR1 is LNHDA and CDR2 is SQIVND in the germline V gene (reference sequence). Trimming pared 5 bases from V and 4 bases from J, leaving 9 bases between. The CDR3 totals 13 residues. The chain's CDR3 is CASSVGRNQPQHF. The DNA for the CDR3 is TGTGCCAGTAGTGTAGGACGGAATCAGCCCCAGCATTTT.

V usage is TRBV2 and J usage is TRBJ2-1; 15 nucleotides line up with TRBD2. From germline, CDR1 is SNHLY and CDR2 FYNNEI. This CDR3 region has 17 residues. V lost 6 bases, J lost 4 bases, and 7 bases stayed unmatched. CDR3 protein: CASSARTSGGEYNEQFF. CDR3 DNA: TGTGCCAGCAGCGCAAGGACTAGCGGGGGGGAATACAATGAGCAGTTCTTC. Supplemented by reference TRBV2 and TRBJ2-1, the full variable domain reads EPEVTQTPSHQVTQMGQEVILRCVPISNHLYFYWYRQILGQKVEFLVSFYNNEISEKSEIFDDQFSVERPDGSNFTLKIRSTKLEDSAMYFCASSARTSGGEYNEQFFGPGTRLTVL.

The chain recombines TRBV2 with TRBJ2-1, with 7 bases matching TRBD1. Germline loops: CDR1 SNHLY, CDR2 FYNNEI. The length of the CDR3 is 13 residues. After removal of 4 bases from V and 9 bases from J, the junction contained 6 bases not matched to a gene. The CDR3 DNA reads TGTGCCAGCAGTGGGACAGGTTTGAGTGAGCAGTTCTTC. Protein: CASSGTGLSEQFF. Supplemented by reference TRBV2 and TRBJ2-1, the full variable domain reads EPEVTQTPSHQVTQMGQEVILRCVPISNHLYFYWYRQILGQKVEFLVSFYNNEISEKSEIFDDQFSVERPDGSNFTLKIRSTKLEDSAMYFCASSGTGLSEQFFGPGTRLTVL.

This clonotype appeared many times. The gene calls are TRBV5-1 and TRBJ1-2; D perhaps matches TRBD1 (5 bases). With 0 bases removed from V and 1 base from J, the gap between germline ends came to 7 bases. This CDR3 has 14 residues. Germline CDR1 SGHRS, CDR2 YFSETQ. Written as DNA, the CDR3 is TGCGCCAGCAGCTTGGGGGACCTTAACTATGGCTACACCTTC. This translates into CASSLGDLNYGYTF.